Listed below are T cell receptor beta chains from one sample, sequenced in a study of CD8 T cells in ankylosing spondylitis. A single record per CDR3 protein comes from TCRdb applying MiXCR to the 5' RACE reads. The sample contains around 130,000 distinct CDR3 sequences, roughly 13% of which appear only once. The sequenced sample was blood, either unsorted or a sorted T cell fraction (not recorded which). The receptors stem from a female donor with ankylosing spondylitis or in good health (not recorded which). Each CDR3 is given with its conserved first and last residue. Fields, in order: clone size, V gene, J gene, D gene, CDR3 DNA, CDR3 protein. D genes are given only for firm matches. Clone size is stated in some rows and not others, as once, few, many or a class when expanded.

abundance: many; v_gene: TRBV12-3/TRBV12-4; j_gene: TRBJ1-1; d_gene: NA; CDR3nt: TGTGCCAGCACCCTGACAGAGATGAACACTGAAGCTTTCTTT; CDR3aa: CASTLTEMNTEAFF
abundance: NA; v_gene: TRBV7-9; j_gene: TRBJ1-2; d_gene: NA; CDR3nt: TGTGCCAGCAGCTTAGAGACAGTCTATGGCTACACCTTC; CDR3aa: CASSLETVYGYTF
abundance: few; v_gene: TRBV15; j_gene: TRBJ1-1; d_gene: NA; CDR3nt: TGTGCCACCAGCAGCCCCAGTGGGCCGGGAGAAACTGAAGCTTTCTTT; CDR3aa: CATSSPSGPGETEAFF
abundance: few; v_gene: TRBV30; j_gene: TRBJ1-2; d_gene: TRBD1; CDR3nt: TGTGCCTGGGAAGGACAGGGGGTCCGTCATGGCTACACCTTC; CDR3aa: CAWEGQGVRHGYTF
abundance: few; v_gene: TRBV3-1; j_gene: TRBJ1-5; d_gene: NA; CDR3nt: TGTGCCAGCAGCCAATCCGAGGTTAGACGGAGCAATCAGCCCCAGCATTTT; CDR3aa: CASSQSEVRRSNQPQHF
abundance: many; v_gene: TRBV10-2; j_gene: TRBJ2-3; d_gene: NA; CDR3nt: TGCGCCAGCAGTGAGCCGGCGATGGGGGTCACAGATACGCAGTATTTT; CDR3aa: CASSEPAMGVTDTQYF
abundance: few; v_gene: TRBV12-3/TRBV12-4; j_gene: TRBJ2-1; d_gene: NA; CDR3nt: TGTGCCAGCAGTTTACTAGGGGTTAATGAGCAGTTCTTC; CDR3aa: CASSLLGVNEQFF
abundance: NA; v_gene: TRBV7-9; j_gene: TRBJ1-2; d_gene: NA; CDR3nt: TGTGCCAGCAGCCTCGTTGAGGGGACCCCAAGGAGCTACACCTTC; CDR3aa: CASSLVEGTPRSYTF
abundance: many; v_gene: TRBV20-1; j_gene: TRBJ1-6; d_gene: NA; CDR3nt: TGCAGTGCTAGAGAGGGTAGTAGGAATAATTCACCCCTCCACTTT; CDR3aa: CSAREGSRNNSPLHF
abundance: NA; v_gene: TRBV20-1; j_gene: TRBJ2-3; d_gene: NA; CDR3nt: TGCAGTGCTAGCACAGATACGCAGTATTTT; CDR3aa: CSASTDTQYF
abundance: NA; v_gene: TRBV12-3/TRBV12-4; j_gene: TRBJ2-5; d_gene: NA; CDR3nt: TGTGCCAGCCGAGATCCAGGGACAACCCAAGAGACCCAGTACTTC; CDR3aa: CASRDPGTTQETQYF
abundance: NA; v_gene: TRBV30; j_gene: TRBJ1-1; d_gene: NA; CDR3nt: TGTGCCTGGATCGGGAGGGCTGAAGCTTTCTTT; CDR3aa: CAWIGRAEAFF
abundance: NA; v_gene: TRBV20-1; j_gene: TRBJ1-5; d_gene: TRBD1; CDR3nt: TGCAGTGCATTGACAGGGGGTAGCAATCAGCCCCAGCATTTT; CDR3aa: CSALTGGSNQPQHF